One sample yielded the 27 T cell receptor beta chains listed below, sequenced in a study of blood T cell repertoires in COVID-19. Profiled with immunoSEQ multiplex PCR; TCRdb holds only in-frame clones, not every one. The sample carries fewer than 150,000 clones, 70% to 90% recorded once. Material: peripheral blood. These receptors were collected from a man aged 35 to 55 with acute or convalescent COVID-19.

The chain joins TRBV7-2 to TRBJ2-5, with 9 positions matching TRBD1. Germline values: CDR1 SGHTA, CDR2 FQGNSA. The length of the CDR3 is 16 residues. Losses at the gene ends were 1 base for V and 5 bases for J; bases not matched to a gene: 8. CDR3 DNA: TGTGCCAGCAGCTTAGGAATGACAGGGGGGAGGGAGACCCAGTACTTC. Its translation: CASSLGMTGGRETQYF.

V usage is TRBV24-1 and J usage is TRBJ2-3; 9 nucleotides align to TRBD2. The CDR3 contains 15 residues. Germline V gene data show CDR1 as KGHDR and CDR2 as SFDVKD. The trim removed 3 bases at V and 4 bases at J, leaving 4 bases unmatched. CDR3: CATSDTGTSPDTQYF. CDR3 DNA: TGTGCCACCAGTGATACCGGGACTAGCCCAGATACGCAGTATTTT.

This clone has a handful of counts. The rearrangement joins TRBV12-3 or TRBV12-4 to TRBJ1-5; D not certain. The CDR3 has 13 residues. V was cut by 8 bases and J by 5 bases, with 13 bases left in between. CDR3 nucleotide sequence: TGTGCCAGCGGAGTTAGGTGGGATCAGCCCCAGCATTTT. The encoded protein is CASGVRWDQPQHF.

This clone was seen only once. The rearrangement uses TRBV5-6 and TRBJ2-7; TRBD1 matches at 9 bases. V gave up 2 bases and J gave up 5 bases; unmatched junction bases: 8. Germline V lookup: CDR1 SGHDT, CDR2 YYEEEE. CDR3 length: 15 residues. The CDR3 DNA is TGTGCCAGCAGCTTCGGGACAGGGCTTTACAACGAGCAGTACTTC. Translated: CASSFGTGLYNEQYF.

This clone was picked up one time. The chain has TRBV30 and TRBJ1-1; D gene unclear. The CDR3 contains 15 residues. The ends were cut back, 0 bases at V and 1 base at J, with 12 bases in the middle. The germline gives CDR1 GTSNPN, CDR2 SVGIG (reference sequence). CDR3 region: CAWSVFGARNTEAFF. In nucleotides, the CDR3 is TGTGCCTGGAGTGTTTTCGGTGCTAGGAACACTGAAGCTTTCTTT.

The CDR3 coding sequence is TGTGCCAGCAGTGTAGAACAATTATCGACAGGGGGCCGTCAGCCCCAGCATTTT. The encoded protein is CASSVEQLSTGGRQPQHF. V gene TRBV27 combines with J gene TRBJ1-5; 10 bases map to TRBD1. The CDR3 spans 18 residues. The V segment lost 5 bases and the J segment 6 bases; nucleotides outside the gene matches: 16. Looked up from germline, CDR1 is MNHEY and CDR2 is SMNVEV (reference sequence).

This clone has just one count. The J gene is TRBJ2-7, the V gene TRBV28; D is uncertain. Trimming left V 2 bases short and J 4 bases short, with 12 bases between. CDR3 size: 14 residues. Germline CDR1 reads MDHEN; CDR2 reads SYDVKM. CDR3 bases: TGTGCCAGCAGTTTAAGTATCGGTGCGTACGAGCAGTACTTC. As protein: CASSLSIGAYEQYF.

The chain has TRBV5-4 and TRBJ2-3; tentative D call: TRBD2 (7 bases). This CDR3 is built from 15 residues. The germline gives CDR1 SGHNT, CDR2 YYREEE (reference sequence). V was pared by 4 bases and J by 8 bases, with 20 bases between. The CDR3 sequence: CASSREAQGTGTQYF. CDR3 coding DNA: TGTGCCAGCAGCCGGGAGGCCCAGGGGACGGGTACGCAGTATTTT.

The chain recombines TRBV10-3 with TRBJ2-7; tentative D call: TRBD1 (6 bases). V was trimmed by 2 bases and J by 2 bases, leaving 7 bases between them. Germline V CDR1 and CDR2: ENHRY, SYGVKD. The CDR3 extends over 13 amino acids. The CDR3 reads CAISEGQTYEQYF. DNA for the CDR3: TGTGCCATCAGTGAGGGACAGACCTACGAGCAGTACTTC.

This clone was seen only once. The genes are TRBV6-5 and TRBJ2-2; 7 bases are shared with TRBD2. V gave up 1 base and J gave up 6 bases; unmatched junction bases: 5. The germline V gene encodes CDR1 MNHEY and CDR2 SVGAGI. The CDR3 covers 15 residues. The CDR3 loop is CASSYWGGRAGELFF. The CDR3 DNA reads TGTGCCAGCAGTTACTGGGGGGGTAGGGCCGGGGAGCTGTTTTTT.

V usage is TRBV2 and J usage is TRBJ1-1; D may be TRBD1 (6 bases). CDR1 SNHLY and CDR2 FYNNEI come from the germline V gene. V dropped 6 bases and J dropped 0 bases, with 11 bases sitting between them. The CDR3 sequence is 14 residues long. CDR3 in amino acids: CASSPDSLNTEAFF. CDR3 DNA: TGTGCCAGCAGCCCGGACAGTCTGAACACTGAAGCTTTCTTT.

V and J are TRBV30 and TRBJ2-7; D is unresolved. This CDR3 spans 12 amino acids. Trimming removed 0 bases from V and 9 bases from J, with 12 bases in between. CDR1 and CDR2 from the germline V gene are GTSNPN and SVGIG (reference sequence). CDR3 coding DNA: TGTGCCTGGAGTGTCCCCTTGGGCCGGCAGTACTTC. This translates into CAWSVPLGRQYF.

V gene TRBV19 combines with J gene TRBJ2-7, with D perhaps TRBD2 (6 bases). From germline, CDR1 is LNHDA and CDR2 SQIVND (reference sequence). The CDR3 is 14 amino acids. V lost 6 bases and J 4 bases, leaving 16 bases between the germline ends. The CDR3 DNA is TGTGCCAGTAGCCCTGGACTACAAGTTTACGAGCAGTACTTC. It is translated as CASSPGLQVYEQYF.

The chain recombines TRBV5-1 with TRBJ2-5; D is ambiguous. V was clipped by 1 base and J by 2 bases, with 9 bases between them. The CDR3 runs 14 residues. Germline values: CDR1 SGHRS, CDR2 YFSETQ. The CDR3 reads CASSLLSGQETQYF. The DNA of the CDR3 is TGCGCCAGCAGCTTGTTGTCAGGACAAGAGACCCAGTACTTC.

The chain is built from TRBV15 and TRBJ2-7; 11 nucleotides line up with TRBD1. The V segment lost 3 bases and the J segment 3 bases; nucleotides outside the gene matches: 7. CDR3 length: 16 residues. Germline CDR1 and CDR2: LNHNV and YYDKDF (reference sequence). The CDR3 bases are TGTGCCACCAGCAGCACTAGGACAGGGGGCGGCTACGAGCAGTACTTC. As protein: CATSSTRTGGGYEQYF.

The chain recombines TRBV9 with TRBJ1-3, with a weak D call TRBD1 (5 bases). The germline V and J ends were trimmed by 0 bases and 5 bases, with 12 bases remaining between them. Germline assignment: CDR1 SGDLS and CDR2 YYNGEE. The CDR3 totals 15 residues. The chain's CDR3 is CASSVEGTWRNTIYF. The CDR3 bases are TGTGCCAGCAGCGTAGAGGGGACTTGGAGAAACACCATATATTTT.

CDR3 DNA sequence: TGTGCCAGCAGCTTGCGAGATATGAACACTGAAGCTTTCTTT. Its protein product is CASSLRDMNTEAFF. The V gene is TRBV5-4, the J gene TRBJ1-1; D remains unclear. Germline V gene data show CDR1 as SGHNT and CDR2 as YYREEE (reference sequence). This CDR3 has 14 residues. Trimming took 1 base from V and 0 from J, leaving 7 bases between them.

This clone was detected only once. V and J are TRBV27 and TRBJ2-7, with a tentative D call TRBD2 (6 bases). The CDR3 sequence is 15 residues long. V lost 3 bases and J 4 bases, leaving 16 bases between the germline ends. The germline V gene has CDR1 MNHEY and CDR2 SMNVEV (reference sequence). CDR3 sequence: CASSFRGTGWYEQYF. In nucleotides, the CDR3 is TGTGCCAGCAGTTTCCGGGGGACTGGGTGGTACGAGCAGTACTTC.

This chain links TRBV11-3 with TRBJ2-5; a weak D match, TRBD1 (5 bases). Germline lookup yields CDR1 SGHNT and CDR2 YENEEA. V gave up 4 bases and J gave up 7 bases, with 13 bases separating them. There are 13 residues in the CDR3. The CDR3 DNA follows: TGTGCCAGCAGCTCGCAGGGTTCGGGGACCCAGTACTTC. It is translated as CASSSQGSGTQYF.

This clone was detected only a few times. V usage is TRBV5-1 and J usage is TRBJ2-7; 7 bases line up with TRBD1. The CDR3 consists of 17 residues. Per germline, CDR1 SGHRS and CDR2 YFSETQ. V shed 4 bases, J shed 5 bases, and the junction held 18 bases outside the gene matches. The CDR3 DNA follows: TGCGCCAGCAGCCAGAGTACAGGGGCGCCTGGAATCGACGAGCAGTACTTC. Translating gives CASSQSTGAPGIDEQYF.

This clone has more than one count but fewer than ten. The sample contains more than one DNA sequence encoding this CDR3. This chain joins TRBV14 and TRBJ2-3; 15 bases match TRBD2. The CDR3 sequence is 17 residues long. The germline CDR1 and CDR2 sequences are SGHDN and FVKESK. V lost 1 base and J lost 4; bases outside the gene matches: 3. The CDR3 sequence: CASSQGTSGGASDTQYF. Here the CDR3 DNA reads TGTGCCAGCAGCCAAGGGACTAGCGGGGGGGCTTCAGATACGCAGTATTTT.

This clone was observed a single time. CDR3: CASSSAQGVAVLGGYTF. The CDR3 DNA reads TGTGCCAGCAGCTCCGCACAGGGGGTAGCCGTCTTGGGTGGCTACACCTTC. V and J are TRBV7-9 and TRBJ1-2; 8 bases line up with TRBD1. This CDR3 has 17 residues. Trimming removed 4 bases from V and 7 bases from J; junction bases left unmatched: 17. CDR1 is SEHNR and CDR2 is FQNEAQ in the germline V gene (reference sequence).

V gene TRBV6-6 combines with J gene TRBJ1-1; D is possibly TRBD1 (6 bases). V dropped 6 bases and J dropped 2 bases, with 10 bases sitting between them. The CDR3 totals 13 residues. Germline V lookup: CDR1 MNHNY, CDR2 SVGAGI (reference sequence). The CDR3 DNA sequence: TGTGCCAGCAGGGGACACATAAACACTGAAGCTTTCTTT. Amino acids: CASRGHINTEAFF.

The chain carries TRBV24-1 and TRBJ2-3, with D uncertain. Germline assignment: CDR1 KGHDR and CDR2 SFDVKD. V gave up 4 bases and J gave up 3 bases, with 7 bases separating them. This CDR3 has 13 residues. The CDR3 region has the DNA TGTGCCACCAGTGAGCAGAGGACAGATACGCAGTATTTT. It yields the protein CATSEQRTDTQYF.

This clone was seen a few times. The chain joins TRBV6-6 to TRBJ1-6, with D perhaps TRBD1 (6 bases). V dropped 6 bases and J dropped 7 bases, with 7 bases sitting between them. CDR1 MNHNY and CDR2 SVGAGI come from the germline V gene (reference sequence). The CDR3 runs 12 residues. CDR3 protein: CASRQGNSPLHF. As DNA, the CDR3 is TGTGCCAGCAGACAGGGAAATTCACCCCTCCACTTT.

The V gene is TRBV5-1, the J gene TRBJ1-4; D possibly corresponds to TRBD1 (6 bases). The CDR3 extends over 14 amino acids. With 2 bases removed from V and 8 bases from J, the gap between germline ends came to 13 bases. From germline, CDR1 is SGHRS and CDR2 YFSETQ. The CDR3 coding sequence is TGCGCCAGCAGCTTTGGCGGGGGCGGCGAAAAACTGTTTTTT. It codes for CASSFGGGGEKLFF.

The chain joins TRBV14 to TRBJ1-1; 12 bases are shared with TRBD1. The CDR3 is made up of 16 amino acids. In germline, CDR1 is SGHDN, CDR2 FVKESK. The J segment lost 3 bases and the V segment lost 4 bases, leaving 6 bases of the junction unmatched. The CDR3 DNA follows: TGTGCCAGCAGCCTTACGGGACAGGGGGCTGACACTGAAGCTTTCTTT. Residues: CASSLTGQGADTEAFF. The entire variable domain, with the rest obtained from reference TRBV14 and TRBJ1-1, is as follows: EAGVTQFPSHSVIEKGQTVTLRCDPISGHDNLYWYRRVMGKEIKFLLHFVKESKQDESGMPNNRFLAERTGGTYSTLKVQPAELEDSGVYFCASSLTGQGADTEAFFGQGTRLTVV.